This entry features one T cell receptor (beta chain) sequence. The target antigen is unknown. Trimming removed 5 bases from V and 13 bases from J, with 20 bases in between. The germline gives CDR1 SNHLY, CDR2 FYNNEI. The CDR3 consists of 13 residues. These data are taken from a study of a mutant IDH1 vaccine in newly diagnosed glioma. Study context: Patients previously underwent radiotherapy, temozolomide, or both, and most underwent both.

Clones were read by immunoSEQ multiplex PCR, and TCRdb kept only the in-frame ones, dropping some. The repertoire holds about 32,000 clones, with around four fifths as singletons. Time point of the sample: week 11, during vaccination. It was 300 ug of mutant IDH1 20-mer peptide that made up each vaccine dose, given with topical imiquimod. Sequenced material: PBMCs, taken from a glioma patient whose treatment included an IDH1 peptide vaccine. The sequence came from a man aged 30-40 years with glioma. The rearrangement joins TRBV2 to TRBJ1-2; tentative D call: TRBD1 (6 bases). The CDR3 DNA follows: TGTGCCAGCAGTCCACTCCGGGACACGGGTTTCACCTTC. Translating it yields CASSPLRDTGFTF.